This TCR beta chain was identified during a study of blood T cells in healthy people across ages. The study, taken as a whole, reports: Getting older went along with TCR beta diversity per million T cells dropping roughly linearly. Estimated diversity, derived from one million T cells, was regarded as an underestimate.

V was shortened by 6 bases and J by 0 bases, with 22 bases between the two germline ends. There are 18 residues in the CDR3. Per germline, CDR1 MDHEN and CDR2 SYDVKM. A word on this clonotype: Its specificity is unknown.

Primers used in a second PCR of about 7 to 12 cycles were a sample-barcoded 5' primer and a J-beta primer mix. TCRdb recomputed calls from the 5' RACE reads with MiXCR, one row per CDR3 protein. Of about 1.8 million distinct CDR3 sequences in the sample, about 50% were seen once. Material for sequencing was blood. The clonotype comes from a woman in her forties in good health. The rearrangement links TRBV28 to TRBJ2-3; maybe TRBD2 (7 bases). CDR3 coding DNA: TGTGCCAGCAGCAAACCCTCTTGGGGGGGGCCTAGCACAGATACGCAGTATTTT. Translation gives CASSKPSWGGPSTDTQYF.